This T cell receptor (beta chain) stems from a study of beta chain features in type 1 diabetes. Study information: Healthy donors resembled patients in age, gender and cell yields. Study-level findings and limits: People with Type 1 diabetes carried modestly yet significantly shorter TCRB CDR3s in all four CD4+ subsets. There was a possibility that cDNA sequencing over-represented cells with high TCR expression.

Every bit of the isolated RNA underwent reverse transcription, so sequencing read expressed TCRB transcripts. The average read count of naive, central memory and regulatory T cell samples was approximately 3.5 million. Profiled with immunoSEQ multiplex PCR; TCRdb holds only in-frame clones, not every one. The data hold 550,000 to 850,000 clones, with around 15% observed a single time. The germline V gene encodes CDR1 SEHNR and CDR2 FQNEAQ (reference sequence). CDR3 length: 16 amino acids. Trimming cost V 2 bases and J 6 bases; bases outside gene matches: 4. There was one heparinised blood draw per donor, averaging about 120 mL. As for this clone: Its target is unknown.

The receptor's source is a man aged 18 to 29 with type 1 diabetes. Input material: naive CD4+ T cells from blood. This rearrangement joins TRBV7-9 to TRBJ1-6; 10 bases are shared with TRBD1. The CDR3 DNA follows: TGTGCCAGCAGCTTAACCCGGGACAGGGGTAATTCACCCCTCCACTTT. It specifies CASSLTRDRGNSPLHF.